Sequencing of this T cell receptor beta chain was carried out in a study of beta chain features in type 1 diabetes. About the research overall: Patients and healthy donors were similar in age, gender and cell yields. Some 110,000,000 sorted cells were examined across all samples.

What was sequenced were expressed TCRB transcripts, since all of the isolated RNA had been reverse transcribed. Sequenced by immunoSEQ multiplex PCR; TCRdb stores in-frame clones only, minus some. The repertoire holds roughly 230,000 clones, over 8.5% seen once, with 0.03% to 0.035% in the top ten. This clone was counted a few times. No antigen is known for it. Findings and caveats of the study: Equally in patients and controls, shorter templates might have been favored by PCR.

Trimming removed 5 bases at V and 1 base at J, with 15 bases between. The germline V gene encodes CDR1 SGHNT and CDR2 YENEEA. The CDR3 consists of 15 residues. The receptor was derived from a woman aged 18 to 35 in good health. The material sequenced was naive CD4+ T cells from blood. The chain carries TRBV11-3 and TRBJ2-7; tentative D call: TRBD1 (5 bases). Written as DNA, the CDR3 is TGTGCCAGCAGCCCTGGCCAGGGCAATTCCTACGAGCAGTACTTC. It yields the protein CASSPGQGNSYEQYF.